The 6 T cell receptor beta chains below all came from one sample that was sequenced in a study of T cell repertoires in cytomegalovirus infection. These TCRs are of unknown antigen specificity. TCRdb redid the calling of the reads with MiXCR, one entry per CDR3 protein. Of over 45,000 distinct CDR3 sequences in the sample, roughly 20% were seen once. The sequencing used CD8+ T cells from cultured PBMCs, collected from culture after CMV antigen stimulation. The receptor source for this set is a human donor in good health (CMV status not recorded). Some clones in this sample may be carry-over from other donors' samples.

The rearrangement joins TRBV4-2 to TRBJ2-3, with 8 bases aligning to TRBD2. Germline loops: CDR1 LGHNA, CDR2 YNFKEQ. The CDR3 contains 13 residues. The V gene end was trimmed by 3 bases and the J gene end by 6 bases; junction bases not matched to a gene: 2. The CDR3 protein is CASSHRGGDTQYF. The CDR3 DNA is TGTGCCAGCAGCCACCGGGGGGGGGATACGCAGTATTTT.

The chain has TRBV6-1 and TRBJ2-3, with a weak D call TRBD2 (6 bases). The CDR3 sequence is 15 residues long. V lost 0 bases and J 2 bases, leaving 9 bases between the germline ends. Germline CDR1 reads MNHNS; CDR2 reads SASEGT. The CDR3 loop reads CASSEARGTTDTQYF. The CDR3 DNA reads TGTGCCAGCAGTGAAGCGCGGGGCACCACAGATACGCAGTATTTT.

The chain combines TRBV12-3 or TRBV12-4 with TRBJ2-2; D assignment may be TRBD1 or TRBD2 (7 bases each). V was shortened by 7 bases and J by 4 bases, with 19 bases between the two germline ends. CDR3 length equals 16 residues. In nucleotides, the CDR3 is TGTGCCAGCACCCTGGCAGGGGGGGCGGGCACCGGGGAGCTGTTTTTT. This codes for CASTLAGGAGTGELFF.

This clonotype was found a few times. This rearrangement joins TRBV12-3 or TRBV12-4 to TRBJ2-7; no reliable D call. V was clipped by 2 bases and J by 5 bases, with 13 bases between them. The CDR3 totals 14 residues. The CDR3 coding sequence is TGTGCCAGCAGTTTACTTCGCCCAGGAAACGAGCAGTACTTC. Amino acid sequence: CASSLLRPGNEQYF.

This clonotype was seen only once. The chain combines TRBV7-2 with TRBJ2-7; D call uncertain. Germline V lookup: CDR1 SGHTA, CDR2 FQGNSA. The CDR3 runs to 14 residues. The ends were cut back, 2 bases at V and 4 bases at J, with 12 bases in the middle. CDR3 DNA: TGTGCCAGCAGCTTACTGTACGGTTCGTACGAGCAGTACTTC. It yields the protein CASSLLYGSYEQYF.

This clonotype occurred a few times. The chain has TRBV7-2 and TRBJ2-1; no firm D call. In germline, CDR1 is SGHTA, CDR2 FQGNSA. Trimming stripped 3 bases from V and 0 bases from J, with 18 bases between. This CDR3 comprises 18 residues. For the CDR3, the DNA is TGTGCCAGCAGCTTTCCCGGTGCCGGTTGGAGCTCCTACAATGAGCAGTTCTTC. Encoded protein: CASSFPGAGWSSYNEQFF.